This T cell receptor beta chain was observed in a study of blood T cell repertoires in COVID-19. Study as a whole: The samples span acute and convalescent COVID-19 from the United States, Italy and Spain. Sources were T cells, B-cell-depleted T cells, or PBMCs; the material itself was cDNA or gDNA.

CDR1 is SGHTA and CDR2 is FQGNSA in the germline V gene. This CDR3 comprises 16 residues. Germline trimming cut 5 bases from V and 5 bases from J; bases unmatched to any gene: 11. In the original workflow: The assay estimated nucleated cells by amplifying reference gene primers. Here immunoSEQ multiplex PCR was the method, and the copy in TCRdb shows in-frame clones only, minus some. V and J calls and clone size follow that table, whereas D and trimming were derived from the DNA. In the table there are 650,000 to 800,000 clones, around 90% of which are singletons. The sequenced sample consisted of peripheral blood. The sequence was obtained from a woman between 18 and 29 years old with acute or convalescent COVID-19. V usage is TRBV7-2 and J usage is TRBJ1-5; 8 nucleotides line up with TRBD1. CDR3 nucleotide sequence: TGTGCCAGCAGCCAGAACCCTCAGGGGGCATATCAGCCCCAGCATTTT. This encodes CASSQNPQGAYQPQHF.